The next 21 T cell receptor beta chains were all read from a single sample in a study of type 1 regulatory T cells. Antigens of these TCRs are unknown. TCRdb ran MiXCR on the reads and lists one entry per CDR3 protein. In the table there are about 62,000 distinct CDR3 sequences, 55% to 65% of which are singletons. Sequencing was carried out using cultured non-Tr1 T cells, either the whole culture or a sorted T cell fraction (not recorded which). Every receptor here comes from a human donor in good health.

The rearrangement links TRBV20-1 to TRBJ2-7, with TRBD2 matching 11 bases. The CDR3 contains 17 residues. The V and J ends lost 2 bases and 0 bases, in that order; junction bases with no gene match: 9. Germline CDR1 DFQATT, CDR2 SNEGSKA (reference sequence). The CDR3 spells CSARPPSGTSGSYEQYF. The CDR3 coding sequence is TGCAGTGCTAGACCCCCCTCCGGGACTAGCGGCTCCTACGAGCAGTACTTC.

V is TRBV5-6 and J is TRBJ1-2; the match to TRBD1 covers 10 bases. Germline V gene lookup returns CDR1 SGHDT and CDR2 YYEEEE. The V segment lost 2 bases and the J segment 7 bases; nucleotides outside the gene matches: 8. This CDR3 has 15 amino acids. DNA of the CDR3: TGTGCCAGCAGCTTACCGGGACAGGGGATCGGTGGCTACACCTTC. Translating it yields CASSLPGQGIGGYTF.

This clonotype was seen more than once but under ten times. The V gene is TRBV7-6, the J gene TRBJ2-3, with 7 bases that match TRBD2. The CDR3 covers 16 residues. Germline trimming cut 1 base from V and 0 bases from J; bases unmatched to any gene: 4. Germline assignment: CDR1 SGHVS and CDR2 FNYEAQ. CDR3 coding DNA: TGTGCCAGCAGCTTAGTCGGCGGGAGAAGCACAGATACGCAGTATTTT. Encoded protein: CASSLVGGRSTDTQYF.

This clonotype occurred a few times. The rearrangement joins TRBV20-1 to TRBJ1-5; D is ambiguous. Trimming took off 6 bases at V and 3 bases at J, with 15 bases between the two ends. CDR3 length: 14 residues. CDR1 DFQATT and CDR2 SNEGSKA come from the germline V gene (reference sequence). CDR3 DNA sequence: TGCAGTGCCAGATACGGGAGACCCAATCAGCCCCAGCATTTT. Amino acid sequence: CSARYGRPNQPQHF.

This clonotype was counted between two and nine times. The chain uses TRBV6-5 and TRBJ2-5; unclear D gene. The CDR3 spans 16 residues. Trimming removed 3 bases from V and 4 bases from J, with 18 bases in between. CDR1 is MNHEY, CDR2 SVGAGI, per germline. The CDR3 protein is CASSYSSTMGIETQYF. DNA for the CDR3: TGTGCCAGCAGTTATTCGAGTACGATGGGGATAGAGACCCAGTACTTC.

The table lists this clonotype with a few counts. The rearrangement links TRBV28 to TRBJ2-5; no reliable D call. Between the trimmed V and J ends, which lost 1 base and 3 bases, there was a span of 3 bases. The CDR3 is made up of 12 amino acids. CDR1 and CDR2 from the germline V gene are MDHEN and SYDVKM. The CDR3 region is CASSLLEETQYF. The CDR3, as DNA: TGTGCCAGCAGTTTATTAGAAGAGACCCAGTACTTC.

The V and J genes are TRBV12-3 or TRBV12-4 and TRBJ2-6; possibly TRBD2 for D (5 bases). V was shortened by 4 bases and J by 0 bases, with 25 bases between the two germline ends. The length of the CDR3 is 21 residues. In nucleotides, the CDR3 is TGTGCCAGCAGTTACCGGGAAATCGCCCTATCATTTAGCTCTGGGGCCAACGTCCTGACTTTC. Encoded protein: CASSYREIALSFSSGANVLTF.

V usage is TRBV7-8 and J usage is TRBJ1-1, with D tentatively TRBD1 (6 bases). CDR3 length: 14 amino acids. Germline V gene lookup returns CDR1 SGHVS and CDR2 FQNEAQ. Trimming stripped 0 bases from V and 6 bases from J, with 11 bases between. In DNA form, the CDR3 reads TGTGCCAGCAGCTTAGCACAGGGAGGCTCTGAAGCTTTCTTT. Amino acid sequence: CASSLAQGGSEAFF.

The V gene is TRBV20-1, the J gene TRBJ2-3, with D possibly TRBD2 on 5 matching bases. The CDR3 runs 16 residues. CDR1 is DFQATT, CDR2 SNEGSKA, per germline (reference sequence). V lost 5 bases and J lost 5, with 23 bases in between. CDR3 nucleotide sequence: TGCAGTGCTCCCCCTCCGGGAACTATAGTTGAAGATACGCAGTATTTT. It specifies CSAPPPGTIVEDTQYF.

V is TRBV7-2 and J is TRBJ2-7; D may be TRBD1 (7 bases). The CDR3 totals 15 residues. V gave up 1 base and J gave up 3 bases, with 13 bases separating them. The germline V gene has CDR1 SGHTA and CDR2 FQGNSA. In nucleotides, the CDR3 is TGTGCCAGCAGCTTAGAGGGGGGACAGTTCTACGAGCAGTACTTC. Protein: CASSLEGGQFYEQYF.

This sequence joins TRBV6-1 and TRBJ2-7, with TRBD1 matching over 7 bases. Germline V gene sequence: CDR1 MNHNS, CDR2 SASEGT. CDR3 size: 17 residues. V dropped 1 base and J dropped 3; count of bases not matched to a gene: 12. The CDR3 reads CASSEGRPGGPHYEQYF. CDR3 bases: TGTGCCAGCAGTGAAGGTCGGCCAGGGGGACCCCACTACGAGCAGTACTTC.

The rearrangement uses TRBV5-6 and TRBJ2-7; D not resolved. The germline gives CDR1 SGHDT, CDR2 YYEEEE. The CDR3 length is 12 residues. The V and J ends lost 4 bases and 7 bases respectively, with 12 bases between them. The CDR3, as DNA: TGTGCCAGCAGCCTATTATCGCGGGAGCAGTACTTC. The encoded protein is CASSLLSREQYF. Variable domain in full (rest from reference TRBV5-6 and TRBJ2-7): DAGVTQSPTHLIKTRGQQVTLRCSPKSGHDTVSWYQQALGQGPQFIFQYYEEEERQRGNFPDRFSGHQFPNYSSELNVNALLLGDSALYLCASSLLSREQYFGPGTRLTVT.

This chain uses TRBV19 with TRBJ2-1; possibly TRBD2 for D (5 bases). CDR1 is LNHDA, CDR2 SQIVND, per germline (reference sequence). Trimming shortened V by 8 bases and J by 6 bases, and 20 bases separated the two germline ends. This CDR3 contains 15 residues. This chain's CDR3 is CASSVKRGPINEQFF. The CDR3 DNA reads as TGTGCCAGTTCAGTGAAGAGAGGGCCTATCAATGAGCAGTTCTTC.

This clonotype was seen a handful of times. This chain joins TRBV2 and TRBJ2-3, with 8 bases aligning to TRBD2. J lost 5 bases, V lost 6 bases, and 4 bases had no gene match. Germline loops: CDR1 SNHLY, CDR2 FYNNEI. The CDR3 is made up of 13 amino acids. The CDR3 DNA is TGTGCCAGCAGCCCCCGGGGGGGAGATACGCAGTATTTT. It translates to CASSPRGGDTQYF.

The chain links TRBV27 to TRBJ2-5; TRBD2 is a possible D gene (5 bases). There are 10 residues in the CDR3. Per germline, CDR1 MNHEY and CDR2 SMNVEV (reference sequence). As DNA, the CDR3 is TGTGGAACTAGACAAGAGACCCAGTACTTC. Its translation is CGTRQETQYF.

This chain links TRBV7-2 with TRBJ2-4; TRBD2 matches at 9 bases. The germline gives CDR1 SGHTA, CDR2 FQGNSA. V was clipped by 4 bases and J by 6 bases; unmatched bases: 4. The CDR3 loop spans 14 amino acids. CDR3 DNA sequence: TGTGCCAGCAGCTCCCTAGCGGGACCAAACATTCAGTACTTC. Translation gives CASSSLAGPNIQYF.

This clonotype appeared a few times. The chain combines TRBV5-1 with TRBJ2-3, with D possibly TRBD2 on 6 matching bases. Per germline, CDR1 SGHRS and CDR2 YFSETQ. CDR3 length equals 16 residues. V was cut by 0 bases and J by 1 base, with 12 bases left in between. The CDR3 region has the DNA TGCGCCAGCAGCTTGGAACCCGGGAGCGGCACAGATACGCAGTATTTT. Amino acid sequence: CASSLEPGSGTDTQYF.

The chain has TRBV7-2 and TRBJ1-4; 8 bases line up with TRBD1. V was pared by 0 bases and J by 5 bases, with 8 bases of the junction left unmatched. This CDR3 is 17 amino acids long. Germline assignment: CDR1 SGHTA and CDR2 FQGNSA. DNA for the CDR3: TGTGCCAGCAGCTTAGCCATTAGAGGGACAGGAAATGAAAAACTGTTTTTT. This gives the protein CASSLAIRGTGNEKLFF.

Relative to its sample, this clonotype is medium-sized (0.01 to 0.1%). J is TRBJ2-5 and V is TRBV5-5, with D tentatively TRBD1 (5 bases). The V end lost 0 bases, the J end lost 5 bases, and 17 bases lay between the germline ends. Germline CDR1 SGHKS, CDR2 YYEKEE (reference sequence). The CDR3 covers 16 residues. CDR3 in amino acids: CASSLGGVTHGETQYF. The CDR3 DNA is TGTGCCAGCAGCTTGGGGGGCGTCACCCATGGGGAGACCCAGTACTTC.

The CDR3: CASSFSNYGYTF. The CDR3 DNA reads TGTGCCAGCAGCTTTTCTAACTATGGCTACACCTTC. The chain joins TRBV5-6 to TRBJ1-2, with D unresolved. Looked up from germline, CDR1 is SGHDT and CDR2 is YYEEEE. This CDR3 contains 12 residues. The V and J ends lost 2 bases and 0 bases respectively, with 2 bases between them. Complete variable domain (other parts from reference TRBV5-6 and TRBJ1-2): DAGVTQSPTHLIKTRGQQVTLRCSPKSGHDTVSWYQQALGQGPQFIFQYYEEEERQRGNFPDRFSGHQFPNYSSELNVNALLLGDSALYLCASSFSNYGYTFGSGTRLTVV.

The rearrangement links TRBV2 to TRBJ2-3; 7 bases map to TRBD2. Trimming cost V 8 bases and J 2 bases; bases outside gene matches: 10. Germline V lookup: CDR1 SNHLY, CDR2 FYNNEI. The CDR3 runs to 15 residues. The CDR3 coding sequence is TGTGCCAGCTCCAATAGGGAGGGCGCCACAGATACGCAGTATTTT. Translation: CASSNREGATDTQYF.